The T cell receptor (beta chain) described here comes from a study of cytomegalovirus exposure and HLA in healthy donors. CDR3 length: 14 residues. The V end lost 0 bases, the J end lost 4 bases, and 9 bases lay between the germline ends. Per germline, CDR1 LGHNA and CDR2 YSLEER. Primers included in the PCR were 60 Vbeta and 13 Jbeta primers. The data were produced by immunoSEQ multiplex PCR, yet TCRdb's version contains in-frame clones alone and is incomplete. The repertoire includes about 50,000 clones, roughly four fifths of them detected once, and around 2.5% sits in the top ten. About this clone: Its antigen remains unknown.

Whole-study findings and limits: Rarity characterized most TCR sequences, yet some public TCRs appeared in many donors. A later analysis showed HLA-associated TCR beta chains outstripping equally common others in clonal expansion. CMV serostatus was the only recorded immune exposure for donors.

Sequencing was performed on PBMCs. The chain couples TRBV4-3 to TRBJ1-2; D unclear. This receptor was obtained from a woman aged 40 to 50 in good health and CMV-seropositive. The CDR3 bases are TGCGCCAGCAGCCAAGATCAGGCGGGCTATGGCTACACCTTC. Amino acid sequence: CASSQDQAGYGYTF.